The present entry profiles one T cell receptor beta chain with its context. Its antigen is currently unknown. These data belong to a study of OX40 agonist ivuxolimab in advanced cancers. Overall study context: Enrollees could have had prior anti-PD-1, anti-PD-L1 or anti-CTLA-4 therapy, which 35% to 40% had received. The study's findings and limits: Dosing at 0.1 to 3.0 mg/kg was accompanied by clonal expansion of CD4+ and CD8+ blood T cells by week 6.

Germline loops: CDR1 SGHAT, CDR2 FQNNGV. This CDR3 contains 15 residues. Trimming removed 2 bases from V and 11 bases from J; junction bases left unmatched: 14. Clones were sequenced by immunoSEQ multiplex PCR, and TCRdb holds only the in-frame ones, with some missing. The table shows 95,000 to 150,000 clones, with about nine tenths occurring only once. The material was CD4+ or CD8+ T cells sorted from blood, obtained in a trial of the OX40 agonist ivuxolimab. The TCR originated in an adult with an advanced solid tumor such as melanoma, head and neck, liver or kidney cancer. This sequence joins TRBV11-2 and TRBJ1-1; 7 nucleotides align to TRBD1. CDR3 in amino acids: CASSLLRSAGGSAFF. Written as DNA, the CDR3 is TGTGCCAGCAGCTTACTCCGCAGCGCAGGGGGTTCGGCTTTCTTT.